This is a list of T cell receptor beta chains from one sample in a study of spatial heterogeneity in lung cancer. TCRdb fed the 5' RACE reads into MiXCR, producing one record per CDR3 protein. The data show about 22,000 distinct CDR3 sequences, with around 8.5% seen just once and approximately 7.5% held by the top ten. The sequences come from lung tumor tissue, collected at surgery. All receptors come from a male donor with early-stage non-small cell lung cancer. CDR3s include the opening cysteine and the closing phenylalanine or tryptophan. Fields, in order: D gene, V gene, J gene, clone size, CDR3 DNA, CDR3 protein. D genes are given only for firm matches. The listing skips clone size in some rows; elsewhere it reads once, few, many or a size class.

>TRBD1|TRBV12-3/TRBV12-4|TRBJ1-5|many
TGTGCCAGCAGTTACCAGGGGGCTCAGCCCCAGCATTTT
CASSYQGAQPQHF
>NA|TRBV7-9|TRBJ2-4|few
TGTGCCAGCAGTTCAGGGTTGAGGGAAAACATTCAGTACTTC
CASSSGLRENIQYF
>NA|TRBV6-2/TRBV6-3|TRBJ2-7|few
TGTGCCAGCAGTTACGGGCCAGGGTACGAGCAGTACTTC
CASSYGPGYEQYF
>NA|TRBV6-2/TRBV6-3|TRBJ2-7|NA
TGTGCCAGCAGTTACGAGATGGGATCTTACTACGAGCAGTACTTC
CASSYEMGSYYEQYF
>NA|TRBV20-1|TRBJ1-2|many
TGCAGTGCTAGAGCCCTTCGGAGTGATCTAAACTATGGCTACACCTTC
CSARALRSDLNYGYTF
>TRBD2|TRBV20-1|TRBJ2-7|many
TGCAGTGCTAGGAAGCCGACTAGCGGGGTCTACGAGCAGTACTTC
CSARKPTSGVYEQYF
>NA|TRBV7-9|TRBJ2-3|few
TGTGCCAGCAGCTCCCGCGGGCCGGATACGCAGTATTTT
CASSSRGPDTQYF
>NA|TRBV28|TRBJ2-5|many
TGTGCCAGCAGTTCCCTCGGACAGCTTCACCAAGAGACCCAGTACTTC
CASSSLGQLHQETQYF
>NA|TRBV2|TRBJ2-3|NA
TGTGCCAGCAGCTCTATAGGAGATACGCAGTATTTT
CASSSIGDTQYF
>NA|TRBV7-7|TRBJ2-5|NA
TGTGCCAGCAGCCCCTGGTCGGGATACCAAGAGACCCAGTACTTC
CASSPWSGYQETQYF
>NA|TRBV29-1|TRBJ2-7|many
TGCAGCGCCACCCCGGGTACCACAGGGTCTAGGGAGCAGTACTTC
CSATPGTTGSREQYF
>NA|TRBV15|TRBJ1-5|many
TGTGCCACCAGCAGAGAAAGAGGGAGGAATCAGCCCCAGCATTTT
CATSRERGRNQPQHF
>TRBD1|TRBV5-4|TRBJ1-2|medium-sized
TGTGCCAGCAGCCTACGACAGGGGGGAGGCTATGGCTACACCTTC
CASSLRQGGGYGYTF
>NA|TRBV10-3|TRBJ1-2|many
TGTGCCATGAGACAGCAGCTAATCTCTAACTATGGCTACACCTTC
CAMRQQLISNYGYTF
>NA|TRBV6-6|TRBJ2-4|many
TGTGCCAGCAGTTACTTAAACCGGCTTTTAGCCAAAAACATTCAGTACTTC
CASSYLNRLLAKNIQYF
>TRBD1|TRBV20-1|TRBJ1-5|many
TGCAGTGCTAGAGTTCAACAGGGGGCAGGGCAGCCCCAGCATTTT
CSARVQQGAGQPQHF
>NA|TRBV2|TRBJ1-6|many
TGTGCCAGCACCTCTTCTTGGACACCCCTCCACTTT
CASTSSWTPLHF
>TRBD1|TRBV5-6|TRBJ1-5|many
TGTGCCAGCAGCATCCGGGACAGGGGTGGTAATCAGCCCCAGCATTTT
CASSIRDRGGNQPQHF
>NA|TRBV10-3|TRBJ2-7|many
TGTGCCATCAGTGAGTCGATAGCGGAGTACGAGCAGTACTTC
CAISESIAEYEQYF
>NA|TRBV7-9|TRBJ2-2|few
TGTGCCAGCAGACAACAGGCGAACACCGGGGAGCTGTTTTTT
CASRQQANTGELFF
>NA|TRBV15|TRBJ2-4|many
TGTGCCACCAGCAGAGATGGGGGGACAGAGGACATTCAGTACTTC
CATSRDGGTEDIQYF
>NA|TRBV2|TRBJ2-1|few
TGTGCCAGCAGTGGGGGAACGGGGAGCTCCTACAATGAGCAGTTCTTC
CASSGGTGSSYNEQFF
>TRBD2|TRBV4-3|TRBJ2-3|medium-sized
TGCGCCAGCAGCGATAGCGGGAGGTTGGTGACAGATACGCAGTATTTT
CASSDSGRLVTDTQYF
>NA|TRBV29-1|TRBJ2-1|many
TGCAGCGTTTACCGGGAATTTCTTCCGGGAGTGAATGAGCAGTTCTTC
CSVYREFLPGVNEQFF
>NA|TRBV7-2|TRBJ2-2|many
TGTGCCAGCAGCTTTCCCACCGGGGAGCTGTTTTTT
CASSFPTGELFF
>NA|TRBV27|TRBJ2-7|many
TGTGCCAGCAGTTTAGGTAGGGGAGAGCAGTACTTC
CASSLGRGEQYF
>TRBD1|TRBV15|TRBJ2-7|many
TGTGCCACCAGCAGAGAGCCCCCGGACAGGGGCTACGAGCAGTACTTC
CATSREPPDRGYEQYF
>NA|TRBV28|TRBJ1-1|many
TGTGCCAGCAGTTTTCCCCGCCCCCTCAGAGGGACTGAAGCTTTCTTT
CASSFPRPLRGTEAFF
>NA|TRBV27|TRBJ2-2|NA
TGTGCCAGCAGTTTCCACGCGACGAACACCGGGGAGCTGTTTTTT
CASSFHATNTGELFF
>NA|TRBV28|TRBJ1-1|medium-sized
TGTGCCAGCAGTCCAGGATACGGCATCTCGGTGAACACTGAAGCTTTCTTT
CASSPGYGISVNTEAFF
>TRBD1|TRBV6-5|TRBJ1-2|NA
TGTGCCAGCAGGCCTTCAGGGGGCGCGATCAGCTACACCTTC
CASRPSGGAISYTF
>TRBD1|TRBV6-5|TRBJ1-2|NA
TGTGCCAGCAGTCCAGGGGGCGGTTTCTCTAACTATGGCTACACCTTC
CASSPGGGFSNYGYTF
>TRBD2|TRBV9|TRBJ2-1|NA
TGTGCCAGCAGCGTAGAACTAGCGGGAGACCGGGCCAATGAGCAGTTCTTC
CASSVELAGDRANEQFF
>TRBD2|TRBV7-2|TRBJ2-3|many
TGTGCCTGCGGACGGGGGGTTAGCACAGATACGCAGTATTTT
CACGRGVSTDTQYF
>NA|TRBV27|TRBJ1-5|many
TGTGCCAGCAGTTTGAGCACCGGGGGCAATCAGCCCCAGCATTTT
CASSLSTGGNQPQHF
>TRBD1|TRBV6-1|TRBJ2-2|NA
TGTGCCAGCAGTGTAGACAGGGATGAAGACACCGGGGAGCTGTTTTTT
CASSVDRDEDTGELFF
>NA|TRBV24-1|TRBJ2-5|many
TGTGCCACCAGTGAGGGTGTAGCAGAAGAGACCCAGTACTTC
CATSEGVAEETQYF
>TRBD1|TRBV9|TRBJ2-7|NA
TGTGCCAGCAGCGTTGGGACAGGGAGTAAGTACGAGCAGTACTTC
CASSVGTGSKYEQYF
>TRBD2|TRBV10-3|TRBJ2-5|many
TGTGCCATCAGCTCGGGACTAGCGGGAAAAGAGACCCAGTACTTC
CAISSGLAGKETQYF
>NA|TRBV6-2/TRBV6-3|TRBJ1-2|few
TGTGCCAGCAGAGAGTTCGACAGATATGGCTACACCTTC
CASREFDRYGYTF
>TRBD2|TRBV9|TRBJ2-1|many
TGTGCCAGCGCTAGCGGGGCTAACAATGAGCAGTTCTTC
CASASGANNEQFF
>NA|TRBV7-2|TRBJ1-1|few
TGTGCCAGCAGCTTAGAAGTGAACACTGAAGCTTTCTTT
CASSLEVNTEAFF
>NA|TRBV6-5|TRBJ1-3|many
TGTGCCAGCAGTTACGGGGAATCTGGAAACACCATATATTTT
CASSYGESGNTIYF
>NA|TRBV11-2|TRBJ2-1|many
TGTGCCAGCAGCCCAGAGCTTGGTGGGAATGAGCAGTTCTTC
CASSPELGGNEQFF
>TRBD1|TRBV6-5|TRBJ1-6|many
TGTGCCAGCAGTTACTCGTCAGGGGGTGGATCACCCCTCCACTTT
CASSYSSGGGSPLHF
>NA|TRBV27|TRBJ2-5|many
TGTGCCAGCAATTGGGGTCCAGCGTTAATGGAGACCCAGTACTTC
CASNWGPALMETQYF
>NA|TRBV12-3/TRBV12-4|TRBJ1-1|NA
TGTGCCAGCAGTCTATTGGGACAGAACACTGAAGCTTTCTTT
CASSLLGQNTEAFF
>NA|TRBV9|TRBJ2-1|many
TGTGCCAGCAGCGTAGGGGGAGGAGCCTACAATGAGCAGTTCTTC
CASSVGGGAYNEQFF